Each of the 15 T cell receptor beta chains below was sequenced from the same sample in a study of OX40 agonist ivuxolimab in advanced cancers. TCRdb's table, derived via immunoSEQ multiplex PCR, lists solely in-frame clones and lacks some. Among about 69,000 clones listed, about three quarters were seen once. The sequenced sample was CD4+ or CD8+ T cells sorted from blood, obtained in a trial of the OX40 agonist ivuxolimab. The receptors originated from an adult with an advanced solid tumor such as melanoma, head and neck, liver or kidney cancer.

The chain couples TRBV7-9 to TRBJ2-5, with TRBD1 matching over 8 bases. Germline CDR1 is SEHNR and CDR2 is FQNEAQ (reference sequence). This CDR3 is 16 amino acids long. J lost 5 bases, V lost 5 bases, and 13 bases had no gene match. CDR3 nucleotides: TGTGCCAGCAGCCCCGGGGGAACAGGGGGTAGGGAGACCCAGTACTTC. Translation gives CASSPGGTGGRETQYF.

The V call is TRBV19, the J call TRBJ1-2; TRBD1 might be the D (6 bases). CDR3 length: 15 amino acids. CDR1 and CDR2 from the germline V gene are LNHDA and SQIVND (reference sequence). The germline V and J ends were trimmed by 5 bases and 1 base, with 14 bases remaining between them. The CDR3, as DNA: TGTGCCAGTAGTCGTACAGGGACCGTTAACTATGGCTACACCTTC. Protein: CASSRTGTVNYGYTF.

The chain combines TRBV14 with TRBJ2-7; D unresolved. Germline V gene sequence: CDR1 SGHDN, CDR2 FVKESK. The CDR3 covers 13 residues. V was clipped by 4 bases and J by 6 bases, with 13 bases between them. This CDR3 reads CASSLRRLGEQYF. The CDR3 DNA reads TGTGCCAGCAGCCTGAGGCGCCTGGGCGAGCAGTACTTC.

The V gene is TRBV6-5, the J gene TRBJ1-4; weak D call: TRBD1 (5 bases). CDR3 length: 15 residues. The germline V and J ends were trimmed by 6 bases and 8 bases, with 19 bases remaining between them. CDR1 and CDR2 (germline): MNHEY, SVGAGI. CDR3: CASRQKGGGWEKLFF. The CDR3 coding sequence is TGTGCCAGCAGACAAAAGGGCGGGGGATGGGAAAAACTGTTTTTT.

V and J are TRBV28 and TRBJ2-1; 7 bases fit TRBD2. CDR1 and CDR2 from the germline V gene are MDHEN and SYDVKM. This CDR3 has 15 residues. Trimming at V came to 3 bases and at J to 3 bases, leaving 5 bases not matched to a gene. The chain's CDR3 is CASSLAGASYNEQFF. In DNA, the CDR3 is TGTGCCAGCAGTTTGGCGGGAGCAAGCTACAATGAGCAGTTCTTC.

V and J are TRBV4-1 and TRBJ1-6; D uncertain. CDR3 length: 16 amino acids. Trimming pared 1 base from V and 9 bases from J, leaving 16 bases between. CDR1 and CDR2 (germline): MGHRA, YSYEKL. This CDR3 reads CASSQGVRTSGSPLHF. For the CDR3, the DNA is TGCGCCAGCAGCCAAGGGGTTCGGACCTCGGGTTCACCCCTCCACTTT.

The chain links TRBV11-2 to TRBJ2-7; D unclear. V shed 0 bases and J shed 3 bases, with 6 bases lying between them. The CDR3 is 13 amino acids. CDR1 and CDR2 from the germline V gene are SGHAT and FQNNGV. In DNA, the CDR3 is TGTGCCAGCAGCTTAGAGCTGTTCTACGAGCAGTACTTC. Translating it yields CASSLELFYEQYF.

The rearrangement links TRBV5-1 to TRBJ1-1; D is unresolved. This CDR3 is built from 15 residues. CDR1 and CDR2 (germline): SGHRS, YFSETQ. The V end was cut by 1 base, the J end by 1 base, with 11 bases between. This CDR3 is CASSLFANQNTEAFF. In DNA, the CDR3 is TGCGCCAGCAGCTTGTTTGCCAACCAGAACACTGAAGCTTTCTTT.

This chain uses TRBV5-1 with TRBJ2-7, with 7 bases that match TRBD1. The CDR3 has 14 amino acids. V gave up 5 bases and J gave up 2 bases; unmatched junction bases: 7. Germline CDR1 and CDR2: SGHRS and YFSETQ. The CDR3 DNA follows: TGCGCCAGCAGTGAGGGGACAGAACCCTACGAGCAGTACTTC. This translates into CASSEGTEPYEQYF.

V usage is TRBV28 and J usage is TRBJ2-4, with TRBD1 identical over 7 bases. The V and J ends lost 2 bases and 3 bases, in that order; junction bases with no gene match: 4. The CDR3 is 15 amino acids. The germline gives CDR1 MDHEN, CDR2 SYDVKM. CDR3 coding DNA: TGTGCCAGCAGTTTACCCGGGACAGTCAAAAACATTCAGTACTTC. Translated: CASSLPGTVKNIQYF.

The DNA for the CDR3 is TGTGCCAGCAGAGTTCTAGGGGGTGGCTCCCTCCACTTT. Protein sequence: CASRVLGGGSLHF. The J gene is TRBJ1-6, the V gene TRBV6-1; possibly TRBD1 for D (6 bases). There are 13 residues in the CDR3. Germline-derived CDR1 and CDR2 are MNHNS and SASEGT. Trimming stripped 6 bases from V and 14 bases from J, with 17 bases between.

The V gene is TRBV7-2, the J gene TRBJ2-5; 10 bases fit TRBD2. The trim removed 1 base at V and 2 bases at J, leaving 10 bases unmatched. Germline CDR1 reads SGHTA; CDR2 reads FQGNSA. The CDR3 spans 18 residues. The CDR3 DNA reads TGTGCCAGCAGCTTAGGGCCTAGCGGGGGAGCAATACAAGAGACCCAGTACTTC. Amino acids: CASSLGPSGGAIQETQYF.

The chain recombines TRBV5-5 with TRBJ2-1; D gene ambiguous. With 5 bases removed from V and 0 bases from J, the gap between germline ends came to 15 bases. This CDR3 comprises 16 residues. CDR1 and CDR2 (germline): SGHKS, YYEKEE (reference sequence). CDR3 loop: CASRTNLGNSYNEQFF. In nucleotides, the CDR3 is TGTGCCAGCAGGACCAATTTAGGGAACTCCTACAATGAGCAGTTCTTC.

CDR3 amino acids: CASSGSRPWLAFF. Here the CDR3 DNA reads TGTGCCAGTAGTGGTTCGAGGCCGTGGTTAGCTTTCTTT. The V gene is TRBV19, the J gene TRBJ1-1, with D uncertain. Trimming took 5 bases from V and 10 from J, leaving 17 bases between them. Germline CDR1 reads LNHDA; CDR2 reads SQIVND (reference sequence). This CDR3 region has 13 residues.

This clone is a singleton in its sample. V gene TRBV18 combines with J gene TRBJ1-6; 9 nucleotides line up with TRBD1. This CDR3 has 14 residues. V was pared by 4 bases and J by 7 bases, with 2 bases of the junction left unmatched. CDR1 is KGHSH, CDR2 LQKENI, per germline. Here the CDR3 reads CASSRDRENSPLHF. DNA for the CDR3: TGTGCCAGCTCACGGGACAGGGAGAATTCACCCCTCCACTTT.